This T cell receptor (beta chain) was profiled in a study of T cell repertoires in cytomegalovirus infection. Study summary: Epitope selection comprised recently identified HLA-C-restricted CMV epitopes and well-studied HLA-B-restricted CMV epitopes. Public TCR beta signatures provided an indication of both CMV infection and a matching HLA type.

TCRdb used MiXCR to reprocess the reads, holding one entry per CDR3 protein. Of around 710,000 distinct CDR3 sequences listed, 25% to 35% are singletons. This clonotype was observed at least ten times. Its antigen is unidentified. CDR1 MGHRA and CDR2 YSYEKL come from the germline V gene. Trimming cost V 0 bases and J 2 bases, with 10 bases left between them. The length of the CDR3 is 15 residues. General study points: Dominating the ex vivo response were TCR beta clonotypes that were CMV-specific and HLA-C-restricted.

The V and J genes are TRBV4-1 and TRBJ1-1; D not certain. The source was cultured CD8+ T cells from PBMCs, collected from culture after CMV antigen stimulation. The TCR sequence derives from a human donor in good health (CMV status not recorded). Some clones in this sample may be carry-over from other donors' samples. The CDR3 here is CASSQDIGGNTEAFF. The CDR3 bases are TGCGCCAGCAGCCAAGATATCGGAGGAAACACTGAAGCTTTCTTT.